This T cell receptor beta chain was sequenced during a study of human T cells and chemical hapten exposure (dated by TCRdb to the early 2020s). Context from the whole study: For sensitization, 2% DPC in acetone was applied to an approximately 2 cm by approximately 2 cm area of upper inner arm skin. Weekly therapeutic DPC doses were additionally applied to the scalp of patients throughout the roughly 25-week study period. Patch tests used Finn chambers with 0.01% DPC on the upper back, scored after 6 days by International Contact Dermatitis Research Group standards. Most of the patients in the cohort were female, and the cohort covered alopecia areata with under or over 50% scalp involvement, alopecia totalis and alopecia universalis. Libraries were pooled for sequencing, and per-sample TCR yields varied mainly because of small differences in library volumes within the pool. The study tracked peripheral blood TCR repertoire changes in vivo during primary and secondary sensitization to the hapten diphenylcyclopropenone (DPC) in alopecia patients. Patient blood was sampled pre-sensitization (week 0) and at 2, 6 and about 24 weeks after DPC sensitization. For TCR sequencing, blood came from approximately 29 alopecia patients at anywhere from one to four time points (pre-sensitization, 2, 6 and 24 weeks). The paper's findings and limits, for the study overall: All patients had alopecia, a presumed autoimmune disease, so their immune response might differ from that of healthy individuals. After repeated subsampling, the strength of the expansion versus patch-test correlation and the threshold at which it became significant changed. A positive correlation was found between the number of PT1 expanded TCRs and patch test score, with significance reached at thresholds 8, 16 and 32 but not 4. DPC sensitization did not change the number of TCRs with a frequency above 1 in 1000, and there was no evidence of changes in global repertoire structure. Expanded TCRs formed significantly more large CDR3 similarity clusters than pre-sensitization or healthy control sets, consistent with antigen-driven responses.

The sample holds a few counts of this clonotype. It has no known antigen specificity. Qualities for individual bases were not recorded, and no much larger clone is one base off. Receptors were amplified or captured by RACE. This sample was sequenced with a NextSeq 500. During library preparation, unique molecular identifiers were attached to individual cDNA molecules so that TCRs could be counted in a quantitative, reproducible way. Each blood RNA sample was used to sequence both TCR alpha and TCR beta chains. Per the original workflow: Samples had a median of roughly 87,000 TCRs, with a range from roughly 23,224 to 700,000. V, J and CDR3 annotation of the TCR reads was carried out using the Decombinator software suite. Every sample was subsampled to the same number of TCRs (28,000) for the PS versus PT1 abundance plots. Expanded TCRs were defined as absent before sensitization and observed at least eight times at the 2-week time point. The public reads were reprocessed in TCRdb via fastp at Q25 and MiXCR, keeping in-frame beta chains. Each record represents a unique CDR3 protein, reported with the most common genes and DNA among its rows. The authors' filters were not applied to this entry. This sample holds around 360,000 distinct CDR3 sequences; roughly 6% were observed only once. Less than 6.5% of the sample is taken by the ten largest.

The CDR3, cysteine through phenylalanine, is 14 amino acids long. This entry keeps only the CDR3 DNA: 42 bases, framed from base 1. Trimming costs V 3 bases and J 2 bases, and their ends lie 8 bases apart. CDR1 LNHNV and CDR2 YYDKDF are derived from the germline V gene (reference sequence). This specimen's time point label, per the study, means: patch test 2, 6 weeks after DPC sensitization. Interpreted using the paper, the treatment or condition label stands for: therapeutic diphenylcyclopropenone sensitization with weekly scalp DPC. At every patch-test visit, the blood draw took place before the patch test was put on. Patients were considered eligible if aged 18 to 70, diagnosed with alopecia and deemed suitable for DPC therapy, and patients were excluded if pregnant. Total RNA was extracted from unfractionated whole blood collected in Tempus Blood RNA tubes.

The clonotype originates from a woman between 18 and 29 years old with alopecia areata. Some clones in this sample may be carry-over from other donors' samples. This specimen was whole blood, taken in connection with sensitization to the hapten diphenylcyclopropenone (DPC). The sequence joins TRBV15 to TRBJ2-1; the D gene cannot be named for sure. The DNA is TGTGCCACCAGCAGGACCGGTACCTACAATGAGCAGTTCTTC. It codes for CATSRTGTYNEQFF.